The 15 T cell receptor beta chains below were found in one sample sequenced in a study of cytomegalovirus exposure and HLA in healthy donors. PCR primers comprised 60 Vbeta and 13 Jbeta primers. Repertoires were generated with immunoSEQ multiplex PCR, while TCRdb's copy carries only in-frame clones and drops some. Recorded here are over 40,000 clones; the top ten clones represent 6.2%. The sequencing input was PBMCs. Receptor source: a man aged 25 to 40 in good health and CMV-seronegative.

V and J are TRBV11-3 and TRBJ2-5, with TRBD2 identical over 11 bases. CDR1 is SGHNT, CDR2 YENEEA, per germline. The junction had 10 bases not matched to a gene; V was cut back by 5 bases and J by 2 bases. This CDR3 has 17 residues. The chain's CDR3 is CASSTRTSGQKQETQYF. As DNA, the CDR3 is TGTGCCAGCAGCACTCGGACTAGCGGGCAAAAGCAAGAGACCCAGTACTTC.

The rearrangement uses TRBV19 and TRBJ2-7; 8 bases line up with TRBD1. CDR1 is LNHDA and CDR2 is SQIVND in the germline V gene (reference sequence). This CDR3 region has 15 residues. With 2 bases clipped from V and 0 bases from J, the junction kept 3 bases outside the gene matches. CDR3 loop: CASSIFGQGSYEQYF. The CDR3 region has the DNA TGTGCCAGTAGTATATTTGGACAGGGCTCCTACGAGCAGTACTTC.

Concerning this clone: The identical CDR3 is also encoded by other nucleotide sequences in the sample. The J gene is TRBJ2-7, the V gene TRBV7-6; D is possibly TRBD1 (6 bases). The CDR3 is 14 amino acids. From germline, CDR1 is SGHVS and CDR2 FNYEAQ. Trimming cost V 4 bases and J 6 bases, with 16 bases left between them. CDR3 in DNA: TGTGCCAGCAGCTACCTCGACAGGTTGGGCGAGCAGTACTTC. Translation gives CASSYLDRLGEQYF.

The chain joins TRBV6-5 to TRBJ1-5, with 7 bases lining up with TRBD1. V trimming: 8 bases; J trimming: 4 bases; junction bases outside the gene matches: 5. Germline V CDR1 and CDR2: MNHEY, SVGAGI. This CDR3 comprises 13 residues. The CDR3 nucleotides read TGTGCCAGCTCACCAGGGGGAAATCAGCCCCAGCATTTT. This translates into CASSPGGNQPQHF.

The genes are TRBV30 and TRBJ2-7, with 9 positions matching TRBD2. The CDR3 covers 15 residues. V was clipped by 2 bases and J by 1 base; unmatched bases: 6. The germline V gene encodes CDR1 GTSNPN and CDR2 SVGIG (reference sequence). As DNA, the CDR3 is TGTGCCTGGAGTAAGGGACTAGCTGGTTCCTACGAGCAGTACTTC. Translation: CAWSKGLAGSYEQYF.

The J gene is TRBJ2-7, the V gene TRBV9; 10 bases map to TRBD2. The ends lost 4 bases at V and 1 base at J; junction bases unmatched: 11. The CDR3 sequence is 17 residues long. In germline, CDR1 is SGDLS, CDR2 YYNGEE. The CDR3 sequence is CASSTPKLAGCSYEQYF. The DNA of the CDR3 is TGTGCCAGCAGCACTCCCAAACTAGCGGGGTGTTCCTACGAGCAGTACTTC.

In nucleotides, the CDR3 is TGTGCCAGCAGCGTACCCCGGGACAGGGCCGGAACCGGGGAGCTGTTTTTT. Translation gives CASSVPRDRAGTGELFF. The V and J genes are TRBV9 and TRBJ2-2; 9 bases map to TRBD1. J was trimmed by 5 bases and V by 1 base; bases with no gene match: 9. CDR1 is SGDLS, CDR2 YYNGEE, per germline. The CDR3 consists of 17 residues.

The rearrangement uses TRBV19 and TRBJ2-5, with 9 positions matching TRBD1. V was pared by 5 bases and J by 4 bases, with 8 bases of the junction left unmatched. This CDR3 is 15 amino acids long. The germline CDR1 and CDR2 sequences are LNHDA and SQIVND (reference sequence). The CDR3 reads CASSLPTGGLETQYF. CDR3 DNA: TGTGCCAGTAGTCTACCGACAGGGGGATTAGAGACCCAGTACTTC.

DNA of the CDR3: TGTGCCAGCAGCCAAGAACTGTTTGCCTACGAGCAGTACTTC. Translation: CASSQELFAYEQYF. The chain employs TRBV4-2 and TRBJ2-7; D unresolved. There are 14 residues in the CDR3. The V end was cut by 0 bases, the J end by 2 bases, with 8 bases between. Germline V lookup: CDR1 LGHNA, CDR2 YNFKEQ.

The CDR3 region has the DNA TGTGCCAGCAGCTTAGGGACAGGGGGCGAGCAGTACTTC. Encoded protein: CASSLGTGGEQYF. This chain connects TRBV7-9 to TRBJ2-7, with TRBD1 identical over 10 bases. With 1 base clipped from V and 6 bases from J, the junction kept 0 bases outside the gene matches. The CDR3 has 13 amino acids. Germline values: CDR1 SEHNR, CDR2 FQNEAQ (reference sequence). The entire variable domain, with the rest obtained from reference TRBV7-9 and TRBJ2-7, is as follows: DTGVSQNPRHKITKRGQNVTFRCDPISEHNRLYWYRQTLGQGPEFLTYFQNEAQLEKSRLLSDRFSAERPKGSFSTLEIQRTEQGDSAMYLCASSLGTGGEQYFGPGTRLTVT.

V and J are TRBV11-3 and TRBJ2-3, with TRBD1 matching over 7 bases. CDR1 is SGHNT, CDR2 YENEEA, per germline. V lost 5 bases, J lost 3 bases, and 5 bases stayed unmatched. CDR3 length equals 14 residues. The CDR3 sequence: CASSHDRATDTQYF. The CDR3 nucleotides are TGTGCCAGCAGCCATGACAGGGCGACAGATACGCAGTATTTT.

The CDR3 loop is CASSASGGSSYEQYF. The CDR3 bases are TGTGCCAGCAGCGCTAGCGGGGGCAGCTCCTACGAGCAGTACTTC. The rearrangement links TRBV7-6 to TRBJ2-7; 10 positions match TRBD2. CDR1 and CDR2 from the germline V gene are SGHVS and FNYEAQ. The CDR3 runs 15 residues. Trimming at V came to 5 bases and at J to 0 bases, leaving 4 bases not matched to a gene.

The gene calls are TRBV4-1 and TRBJ2-1; 11 nucleotides line up with TRBD1. V lost 4 bases and J lost 7; bases outside the gene matches: 9. The CDR3 spans 16 residues. The germline CDR1 and CDR2 sequences are MGHRA and YSYEKL. The CDR3 loop reads CASSREDRGLVNEQFF. The CDR3 DNA sequence: TGCGCCAGCAGCCGGGAGGACAGGGGGCTTGTGAATGAGCAGTTCTTC.

The V call is TRBV29-1, the J call TRBJ2-1; TRBD1 agrees at 9 bases. Losses at the gene ends were 4 bases for V and 5 bases for J; bases not matched to a gene: 9. The length of the CDR3 is 15 residues. Per the germline V gene, CDR1 is SQVTM and CDR2 is ANQGSEA. For the CDR3, the DNA is TGCAGCGTTGGCCTAACAGGGGGCTTGGACAATGAGCAGTTCTTC. Residues: CSVGLTGGLDNEQFF.

The chain recombines TRBV27 with TRBJ2-7; tentative D call: TRBD2 (7 bases). The germline V gene has CDR1 MNHEY and CDR2 SMNVEV (reference sequence). The CDR3 contains 15 residues. V was clipped by 1 base and J by 5 bases, with 15 bases between them. The CDR3 loop reads CASSLYRGGVDEQYF. The DNA of the CDR3 is TGTGCCAGCAGTTTATACCGCGGGGGCGTCGACGAGCAGTACTTC.